Detailed here is one TCR beta chain. This sample was included in a study of response to subunit inactivated influenza vaccine. TCRdb redid the calling of the RT-PCR reads with MiXCR, one entry per CDR3 protein. The table shows about 700,000 distinct CDR3 sequences, with approximately 15% occurring only once. The source is a man aged 50-59 years who received an inactivated influenza vaccine. This sample comprised PBMCs from blood, obtained approximately 15 days before vaccination.

CDR3 sequence (DNA): TGCAGTGCAGGACAGGGGGGAAGCACCGGGGAGCTGTTTTTT. This encodes CSAGQGGSTGELFF. The V call is TRBV20-1, the J call TRBJ2-2; TRBD1 agrees at 10 bases. V trimming: 6 bases; J trimming: 4 bases; junction bases outside the gene matches: 5. The CDR3 sequence is 14 residues long. Per germline, CDR1 DFQATT and CDR2 SNEGSKA (reference sequence).